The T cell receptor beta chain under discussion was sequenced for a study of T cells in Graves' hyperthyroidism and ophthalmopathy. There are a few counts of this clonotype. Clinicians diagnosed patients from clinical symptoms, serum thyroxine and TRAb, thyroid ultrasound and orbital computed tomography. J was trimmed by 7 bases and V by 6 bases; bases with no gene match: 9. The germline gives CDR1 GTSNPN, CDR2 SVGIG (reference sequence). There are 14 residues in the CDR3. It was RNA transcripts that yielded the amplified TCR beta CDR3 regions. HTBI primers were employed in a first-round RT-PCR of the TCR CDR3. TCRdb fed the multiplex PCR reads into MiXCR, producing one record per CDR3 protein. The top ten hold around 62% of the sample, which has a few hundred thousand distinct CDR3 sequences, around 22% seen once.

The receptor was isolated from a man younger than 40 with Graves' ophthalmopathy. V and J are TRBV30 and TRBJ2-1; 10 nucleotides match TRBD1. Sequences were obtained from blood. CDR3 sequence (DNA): TGTGCCTGCCCCGTCCGACAGGGGGCGAATGAGCAGTTCTTC. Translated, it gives CACPVRQGANEQFF.